These 9 T cell receptor beta chains share one sample of origin, sequenced in a study of cytomegalovirus exposure and HLA in healthy donors. Amplification used 60 Vbeta primers and 13 Jbeta primers. The assay was immunoSEQ multiplex PCR, and TCRdb's table has in-frame clones only and misses some. The table lists some 110,000 clones, with around 2.9% in the top ten. Sequenced sample: PBMCs. These receptors were obtained from a young man in good health and CMV-seronegative.

The chain carries TRBV5-6 and TRBJ2-1; TRBD2 might be the D (6 bases). V shed 3 bases and J shed 4 bases, with 14 bases lying between them. The CDR3 has 15 residues. Germline-derived CDR1 and CDR2 are SGHDT and YYEEEE. The CDR3 reads CASSSSAMGYNEQFF. CDR3 in DNA: TGTGCCAGCAGCTCTAGCGCCATGGGGTACAATGAGCAGTTCTTC.

This sequence joins TRBV19 and TRBJ2-7, with 8 positions matching TRBD1. Germline assignment: CDR1 LNHDA and CDR2 SQIVND (reference sequence). The CDR3 length is 14 residues. The junction had 10 bases not matched to a gene; V was cut back by 5 bases and J by 7 bases. The CDR3: CASSGGTGTTEQYF. In DNA form, the CDR3 reads TGTGCCAGTAGTGGAGGGACAGGAACTACAGAGCAGTACTTC.

This rearrangement joins TRBV7-3 to TRBJ2-1; a weak D match, TRBD1 (6 bases). Trimming took 2 bases from V and 4 from J, leaving 9 bases between them. The V gene's germline CDR1 is SGHTA and CDR2 FQGTGA. CDR3 length: 14 residues. DNA for the CDR3: TGTGCCAGCAGCTTACCGGACAGTTACAATGAGCAGTTCTTC. Protein: CASSLPDSYNEQFF.

The genes are TRBV30 and TRBJ1-1; D is ambiguous. The CDR3 length is 15 residues. Per germline, CDR1 GTSNPN and CDR2 SVGIG (reference sequence). V was pared by 0 bases and J by 4 bases, with 15 bases between. The CDR3 spells CAWSVRGVPGTEAFF. CDR3 coding DNA: TGTGCCTGGAGTGTACGCGGGGTTCCGGGCACTGAAGCTTTCTTT.

The rearrangement uses TRBV11-3 and TRBJ2-1, with D perhaps matching TRBD2 (5 bases). This CDR3 is built from 15 residues. V shed 3 bases and J shed 1 base, with 10 bases lying between them. Looked up from germline, CDR1 is SGHNT and CDR2 is YENEEA. The CDR3 protein is CASSFSAVSYNEQFF. The DNA for the CDR3 is TGTGCCAGCAGCTTCTCAGCGGTTTCCTACAATGAGCAGTTCTTC.

The CDR3 region has the DNA TGTGCCAGCTCACCTTCACAAGAGACCCAGTACTTC. Residues: CASSPSQETQYF. The chain recombines TRBV18 with TRBJ2-5, with D hard to call. With 3 bases removed from V and 2 bases from J, the gap between germline ends came to 4 bases. The CDR3 length is 12 residues. Germline CDR1 reads KGHSH; CDR2 reads LQKENI.

V is TRBV10-3 and J is TRBJ1-2; no reliable D call. Germline CDR1 is ENHRY and CDR2 is SYGVKD. There are 13 residues in the CDR3. V was clipped by 3 bases and J by 4 bases, with 9 bases between them. This chain's CDR3 is CAISEGGIYGYTF. The CDR3 region has the DNA TGTGCCATCAGTGAAGGAGGGATCTATGGCTACACCTTC.

V usage is TRBV6-5 and J usage is TRBJ1-1; D is perhaps TRBD1 (5 bases). This CDR3 comprises 13 residues. Germline V gene sequence: CDR1 MNHEY, CDR2 SVGAGI. The ends were cut back, 0 bases at V and 6 bases at J, with 8 bases in the middle. In DNA form, the CDR3 reads TGTGCCAGCAGTTACTCGACCAGGGCTGAAGCTTTCTTT. It is translated as CASSYSTRAEAFF.

CDR3: CASSPRRSTWNNQPQHF. CDR3 in DNA: TGTGCCAGCAGTCCACGGCGGTCAACCTGGAACAATCAGCCCCAGCATTTT. The V call is TRBV27, the J call TRBJ1-5; D not resolved. The ends were cut back, 5 bases at V and 3 bases at J, with 20 bases in the middle. CDR3 size: 17 residues. CDR1 and CDR2 from the germline V gene are MNHEY and SMNVEV (reference sequence).